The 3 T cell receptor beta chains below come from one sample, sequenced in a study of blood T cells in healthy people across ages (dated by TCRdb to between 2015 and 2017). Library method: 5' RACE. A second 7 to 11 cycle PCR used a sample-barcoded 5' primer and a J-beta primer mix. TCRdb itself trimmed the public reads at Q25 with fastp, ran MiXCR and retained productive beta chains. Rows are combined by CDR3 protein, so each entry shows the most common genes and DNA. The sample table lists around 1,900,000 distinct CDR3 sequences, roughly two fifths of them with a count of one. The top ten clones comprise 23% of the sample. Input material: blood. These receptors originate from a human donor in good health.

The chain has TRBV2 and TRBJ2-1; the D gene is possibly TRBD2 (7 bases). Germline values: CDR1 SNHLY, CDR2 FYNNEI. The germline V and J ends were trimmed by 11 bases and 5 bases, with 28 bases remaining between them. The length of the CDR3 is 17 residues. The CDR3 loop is CARQRRGGFGGDNEQFF. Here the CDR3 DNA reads TGTGCCCGTCAGCGCCGAGGGGGGTTTGGGGGGGACAATGAGCAGTTCTTC.

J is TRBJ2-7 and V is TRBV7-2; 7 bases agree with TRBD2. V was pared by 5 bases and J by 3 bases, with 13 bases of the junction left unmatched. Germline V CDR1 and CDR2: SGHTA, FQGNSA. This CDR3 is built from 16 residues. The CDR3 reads CASSRNGGTWGYEQYF. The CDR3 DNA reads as TGTGCCAGCAGCCGCAACGGGGGGACCTGGGGCTACGAGCAGTACTTC.

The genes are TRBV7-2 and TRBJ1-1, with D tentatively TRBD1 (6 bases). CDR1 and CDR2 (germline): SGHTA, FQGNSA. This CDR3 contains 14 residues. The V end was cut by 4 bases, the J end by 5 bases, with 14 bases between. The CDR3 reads CASSSFGQSTEAFF. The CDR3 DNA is TGTGCCAGCAGCTCCTTTGGACAGAGTACTGAAGCTTTCTTT.